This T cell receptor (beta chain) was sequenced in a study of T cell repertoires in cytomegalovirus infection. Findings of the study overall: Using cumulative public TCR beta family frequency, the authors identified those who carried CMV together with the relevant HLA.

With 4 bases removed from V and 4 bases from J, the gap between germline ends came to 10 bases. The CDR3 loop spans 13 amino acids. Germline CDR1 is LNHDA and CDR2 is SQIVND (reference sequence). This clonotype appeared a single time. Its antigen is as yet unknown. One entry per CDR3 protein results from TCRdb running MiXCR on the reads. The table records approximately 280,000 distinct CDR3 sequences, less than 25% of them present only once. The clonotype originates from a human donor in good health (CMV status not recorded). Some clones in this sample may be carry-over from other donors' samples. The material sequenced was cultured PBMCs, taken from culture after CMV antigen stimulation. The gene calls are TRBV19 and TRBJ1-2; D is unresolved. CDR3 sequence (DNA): TGTGCCAGTAGTAAGGAGGCGAGCTATGGCTACACCTTC. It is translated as CASSKEASYGYTF.